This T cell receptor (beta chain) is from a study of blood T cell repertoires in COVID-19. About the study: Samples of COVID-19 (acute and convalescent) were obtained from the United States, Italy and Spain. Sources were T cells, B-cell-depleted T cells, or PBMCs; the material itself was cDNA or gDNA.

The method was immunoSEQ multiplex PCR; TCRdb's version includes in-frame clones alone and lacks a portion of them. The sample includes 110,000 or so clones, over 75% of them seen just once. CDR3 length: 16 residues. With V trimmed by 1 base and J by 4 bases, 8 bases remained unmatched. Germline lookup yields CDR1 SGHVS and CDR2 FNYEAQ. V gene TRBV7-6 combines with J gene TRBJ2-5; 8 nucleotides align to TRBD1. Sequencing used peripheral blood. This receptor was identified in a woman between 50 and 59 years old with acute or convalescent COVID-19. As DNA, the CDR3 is TGTGCCAGCAGCTTAGAAGGACAGGGTAGGGGAGAGACCCAGTACTTC. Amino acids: CASSLEGQGRGETQYF.